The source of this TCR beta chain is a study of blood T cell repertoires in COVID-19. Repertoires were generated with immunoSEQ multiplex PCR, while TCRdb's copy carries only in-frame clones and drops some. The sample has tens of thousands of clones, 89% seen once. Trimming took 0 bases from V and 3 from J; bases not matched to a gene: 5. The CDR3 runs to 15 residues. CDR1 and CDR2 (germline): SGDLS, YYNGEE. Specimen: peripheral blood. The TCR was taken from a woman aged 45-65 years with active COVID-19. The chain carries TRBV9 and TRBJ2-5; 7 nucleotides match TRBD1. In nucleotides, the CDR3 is TGTGCCAGCAGCGTAGAAAAGACAGGGAAAGAGACCCAGTACTTC. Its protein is CASSVEKTGKETQYF. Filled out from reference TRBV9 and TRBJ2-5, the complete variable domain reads DSGVTQTPKHLITATGQRVTLRCSPRSGDLSVYWYQQSLDQGLQFLIQYYNGEERAKGNILERFSAQQFPDLHSELNLSSLELGDSALYFCASSVEKTGKETQYFGPGTRLLVL.